Listed here are 22 T cell receptor beta chains from one sample, sequenced in a study of T cell responses to AZD1222 COVID-19 vaccine. TCRdb's copy holds only in-frame clones and misses some; the assay was immunoSEQ multiplex PCR. The profile covers 130,000 to 150,000 clones, with 93% appearing a single time and around 1.9% taken by the ten largest. The source was peripheral blood, collected on day 0 of AZD1222 vaccination. The origin of the receptors is an adult in good health.

The chain carries TRBV9 and TRBJ2-7; 9 positions match TRBD1. The CDR3 covers 14 residues. Germline assignment: CDR1 SGDLS and CDR2 YYNGEE. V dropped 2 bases and J dropped 4; count of bases not matched to a gene: 4. The CDR3 sequence: CASSVGQGPYEQYF. CDR3 bases: TGTGCCAGCAGCGTGGGACAGGGACCTTACGAGCAGTACTTC.

The chain is built from TRBV5-1 and TRBJ1-1, with D unclear. Trimming took off 2 bases at V and 10 bases at J, with 18 bases between the two ends. Germline CDR1 and CDR2: SGHRS and YFSETQ. There are 14 residues in the CDR3. The CDR3 region is CASSFGSTDRGAFF. DNA of the CDR3: TGCGCCAGCAGCTTCGGCTCTACGGACCGCGGAGCTTTCTTT.

The V and J genes are TRBV19 and TRBJ2-1; the match to TRBD1 covers 12 bases. The length of the CDR3 is 14 residues. The V gene's germline CDR1 is LNHDA and CDR2 SQIVND (reference sequence). The junction had 6 bases not matched to a gene; V was cut back by 7 bases and J by 8 bases. The CDR3 protein is CASKGTGGWDEQFF. CDR3 sequence (DNA): TGTGCCAGTAAGGGGACAGGGGGCTGGGATGAGCAGTTCTTC. The complete variable domain, with remaining parts taken from reference TRBV19 and TRBJ2-1, reads DGGITQSPKYLFRKEGQNVTLSCEQNLNHDAMYWYRQDPGQGLRLIYYSQIVNDFQKGDIAEGYSVSREKKESFPLTVTSAQKNPTAFYLCASKGTGGWDEQFFGPGTRLTVL.

J is TRBJ1-1 and V is TRBV6-5, with 8 bases that match TRBD1. There are 14 residues in the CDR3. CDR1 is MNHEY, CDR2 SVGAGI, per germline. Trimming removed 3 bases from V and 5 bases from J; junction bases left unmatched: 5. The CDR3 reads CASSYAQGGTEAFF. The CDR3 DNA reads TGTGCCAGCAGTTATGCACAGGGGGGGACTGAAGCTTTCTTT.

The rearrangement links TRBV7-2 to TRBJ2-7, with 9 bases aligning to TRBD2. The length of the CDR3 is 16 residues. After removal of 5 bases from V and 4 bases from J, the junction contained 12 bases not matched to a gene. In germline, CDR1 is SGHTA, CDR2 FQGNSA. For the CDR3, the DNA is TGTGCCAGCAGCGTAGGGGGTAGCGGGGGAAGGTACGAGCAGTACTTC. Residues: CASSVGGSGGRYEQYF.

The genes are TRBV6-6 and TRBJ2-6; possible D gene TRBD1, 5 bases. Germline-derived CDR1 and CDR2 are MNHNY and SVGAGI (reference sequence). V was clipped by 6 bases and J by 4 bases, with 7 bases between them. The CDR3 consists of 13 residues. CDR3 DNA sequence: TGTGCCAGCAGCCCAGGGGGGGCCAACGTCCTGACTTTC. It codes for CASSPGGANVLTF.

This clone occurred once. The genes are TRBV6-1 and TRBJ1-1, with 7 bases lining up with TRBD1. This CDR3 has 14 amino acids. Germline loops: CDR1 MNHNS, CDR2 SASEGT. Losses at the gene ends were 1 base for V and 7 bases for J; bases not matched to a gene: 6. CDR3 sequence (DNA): TGTGCCAGCAGTGAAGGTAACCCAGGGGGTGAAGCTTTCTTT. It translates to CASSEGNPGGEAFF.

The V and J genes are TRBV5-4 and TRBJ1-2; D call uncertain. The CDR3 covers 14 residues. Germline CDR1 SGHNT, CDR2 YYREEE (reference sequence). The germline V and J ends were trimmed by 4 bases and 2 bases, with 12 bases remaining between them. This CDR3 reads CASSNRTGNYGYTF. The CDR3 DNA reads TGTGCCAGCAGCAATCGGACGGGAAACTATGGCTACACCTTC.

The chain has TRBV5-1 and TRBJ2-1; TRBD2 matches 10 bases. The trim removed 0 bases at V and 4 bases at J, leaving 7 bases unmatched. CDR3 size: 17 residues. Germline V gene sequence: CDR1 SGHRS, CDR2 YFSETQ. The CDR3 loop is CASSLGLAGETYNEQFF. DNA of the CDR3: TGCGCCAGCAGCTTGGGGCTAGCGGGAGAGACATACAATGAGCAGTTCTTC.

The chain has TRBV19 and TRBJ2-3; D call uncertain. The germline V gene encodes CDR1 LNHDA and CDR2 SQIVND (reference sequence). CDR3 length equals 13 residues. V lost 6 bases, J lost 0 bases, and 7 bases lay in between. The CDR3 DNA sequence: TGTGCCAGTAGGCCTACTAGCACAGATACGCAGTATTTT. It translates to CASRPTSTDTQYF.

The CDR3 coding sequence is TGTGCCAGCAGCTCCCCCGACGGGGGCGACTACGAGCAGTACTTC. Residues: CASSSPDGGDYEQYF. The rearrangement links TRBV7-9 to TRBJ2-7; D possibly uses TRBD1 or TRBD2 (6 bases each). The CDR3 covers 15 residues. V was clipped by 4 bases and J by 3 bases, with 16 bases between them. The germline V gene has CDR1 SEHNR and CDR2 FQNEAQ (reference sequence).

This clone has only a few counts. A junction boundary mismatches the germline segment, possibly from a read error. V usage is TRBV6-4 and J usage is TRBJ1-6; D not certain. Germline CDR1 and CDR2: MRHNA and SNTAGT. This CDR3 region has 9 residues. CDR3: CASTLNSIF. In DNA, the CDR3 is TGTGCCAGCACCCTAAACTCCATCTTT.

The CDR3 region has the DNA TGTGCCAGCAGCCCGGGACAGGCACTTAACTATGGCTACACCTTC. Its protein is CASSPGQALNYGYTF. V and J are TRBV7-8 and TRBJ1-2; 8 bases are a match to TRBD1. This CDR3 region has 15 residues. With 5 bases clipped from V and 1 base from J, the junction kept 6 bases outside the gene matches. The germline gives CDR1 SGHVS, CDR2 FQNEAQ.

J is TRBJ2-7 and V is TRBV6-4; possible D gene TRBD2, 6 bases. The CDR3 contains 16 residues. Germline V CDR1 and CDR2: MRHNA, SNTAGT. With 7 bases removed from V and 2 bases from J, the gap between germline ends came to 21 bases. The CDR3 here is CASTRALRRDPYEQYF. DNA for the CDR3: TGTGCCAGCACTCGGGCATTGCGGCGGGACCCCTACGAGCAGTACTTC.

This clone was seen only once. This sequence joins TRBV2 and TRBJ1-1; 10 nucleotides line up with TRBD1. The CDR3 is 13 amino acids. J was trimmed by 2 bases and V by 10 bases; bases with no gene match: 4. CDR1 is SNHLY, CDR2 FYNNEI, per germline. The CDR3 protein is CATRTGGNTEAFF. CDR3 nucleotides: TGTGCCACCAGGACAGGGGGAAACACTGAAGCTTTCTTT.

The chain employs TRBV11-2 and TRBJ1-6; D gene uncertain. Between the trimmed V and J ends, which lost 4 bases and 8 bases, there was a span of 18 bases. The CDR3 runs 16 residues. Germline V lookup: CDR1 SGHAT, CDR2 FQNNGV. CDR3 sequence (DNA): TGTGCCAGCAGCTCCTTCGTCTCGAGACGGGATTCACCCCTCCACTTT. Protein product: CASSSFVSRRDSPLHF.

The J gene is TRBJ1-2, the V gene TRBV7-8; TRBD1 agrees at 9 bases. This CDR3 contains 17 residues. CDR1 and CDR2 from the germline V gene are SGHVS and FQNEAQ. With 5 bases clipped from V and 1 base from J, the junction kept 11 bases outside the gene matches. DNA of the CDR3: TGTGCCAGCAGCCGAGGGACAGGGCGCGGGATTAACTATGGCTACACCTTC. Residues: CASSRGTGRGINYGYTF.

The chain carries TRBV5-1 and TRBJ1-1; D is uncertain. Looked up from germline, CDR1 is SGHRS and CDR2 is YFSETQ. V was clipped by 5 bases and J by 6 bases, with 14 bases between them. The CDR3 covers 13 residues. CDR3 sequence: CASSTVPGAEAFF. The CDR3 coding sequence is TGCGCCAGCAGTACCGTGCCAGGAGCTGAAGCTTTCTTT.

This rearrangement joins TRBV7-3 to TRBJ1-1; D is possibly TRBD1 (6 bases). CDR1 and CDR2 (germline): SGHTA, FQGTGA. The length of the CDR3 is 15 residues. V was shortened by 6 bases and J by 0 bases, with 14 bases between the two germline ends. As DNA, the CDR3 is TGTGCCAGCAGGTACCGGGACAACATGAACACTGAAGCTTTCTTT. Its protein is CASRYRDNMNTEAFF.

The CDR3 DNA is TGCGCCAGCAGCTTGGACTCTACCGGGGAGCTGTTTTTT. The encoded protein is CASSLDSTGELFF. The chain couples TRBV5-1 to TRBJ2-2; D call uncertain. V gave up 0 bases and J gave up 5 bases, with 5 bases separating them. The length of the CDR3 is 13 residues. From germline, CDR1 is SGHRS and CDR2 YFSETQ.

V and J are TRBV13 and TRBJ1-2; TRBD1 matches 9 bases. V gave up 2 bases and J gave up 6 bases; unmatched junction bases: 10. This CDR3 has 16 amino acids. CDR1 PRHDT and CDR2 FYEKMQ come from the germline V gene (reference sequence). The CDR3 spells CASSLRFTGTGHGYTF. CDR3 DNA sequence: TGTGCCAGCAGCTTACGATTTACCGGGACAGGGCATGGCTACACCTTC.

CDR3 coding DNA: TGTGCCAGTACGGACAGGGTCCGTGAAAAACTGTTTTTT. It encodes CASTDRVREKLFF. The chain is built from TRBV19 and TRBJ1-4; 8 bases map to TRBD1. With V trimmed by 7 bases and J by 7 bases, 5 bases remained unmatched. This CDR3 has 13 residues. Per germline, CDR1 LNHDA and CDR2 SQIVND (reference sequence).